This TCR beta chain originates from a study of shared clonotypes between healthy human individuals. The CDR3 loop spans 11 amino acids. The ends were cut back, 4 bases at V and 9 bases at J, with 9 bases in the middle. Per the germline V gene, CDR1 is MGHDK and CDR2 is SYGVNS. Only in-frame clones appear in the TCRdb table, and some are missing; sequencing was by immunoSEQ multiplex PCR. The sample contains millions of clones, 85% to 95% of which appear only once. This clone was observed a single time. The TCR was taken from a man aged 18 to 29 in good health. This chain connects TRBV25-1 to TRBJ2-5, with D hard to call. The sample consisted of naive CD4+ T cells sorted from blood. The subset here: CD45RA+ positively selected. CDR3 sequence reads: CASSAYNAQYF. The CDR3, as DNA: TGTGCCAGCAGTGCCTACAATGCCCAGTACTTC.